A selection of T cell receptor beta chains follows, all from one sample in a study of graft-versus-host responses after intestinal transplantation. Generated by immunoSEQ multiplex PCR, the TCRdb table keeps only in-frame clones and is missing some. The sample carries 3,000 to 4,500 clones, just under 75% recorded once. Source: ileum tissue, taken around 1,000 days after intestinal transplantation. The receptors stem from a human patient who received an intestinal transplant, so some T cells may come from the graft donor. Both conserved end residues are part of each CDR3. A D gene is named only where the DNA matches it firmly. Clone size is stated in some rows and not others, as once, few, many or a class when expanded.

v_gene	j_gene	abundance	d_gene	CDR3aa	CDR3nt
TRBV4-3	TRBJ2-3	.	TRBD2	CASSQEMGGTYTDTQYF	TGCGCCAGCAGCCAAGAGATGGGAGGGACCTACACAGATACGCAGTATTTT
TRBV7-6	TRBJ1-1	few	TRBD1	CASSPRTGGNTEAFF	TGTGCCAGCAGTCCTCGTACAGGGGGCAACACTGAAGCTTTCTTT
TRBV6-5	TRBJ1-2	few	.	CASSPDGVGGYTF	TGTGCCAGCAGCCCTGACGGGGTAGGGGGCTACACCTTC
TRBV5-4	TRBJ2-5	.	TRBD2	CASSFGGVAGETQYF	TGTGCCAGCAGCTTCGGAGGGGTAGCGGGGGAGACCCAGTACTTC
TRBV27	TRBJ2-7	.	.	CASSLGQLDEQYF	TGTGCCAGCAGTTTAGGCCAACTGGACGAGCAGTACTTC
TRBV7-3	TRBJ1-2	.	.	CASSLGAKSAGYTF	TGTGCCAGCAGCTTAGGAGCGAAATCCGCTGGCTACACCTTC
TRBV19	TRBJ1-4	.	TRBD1	CASTTTGGREKLFF	TGTGCCAGTACAACGACAGGGGGAAGAGAAAAACTGTTTTTT
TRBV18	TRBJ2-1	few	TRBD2	CASSPASGSGNEQFF	TGTGCCAGCTCACCTGCCAGCGGGAGTGGCAATGAGCAGTTCTTC
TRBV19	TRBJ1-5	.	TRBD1	CASTVQGANQPQHF	TGTGCCAGTACCGTACAGGGGGCGAATCAGCCCCAGCATTTT
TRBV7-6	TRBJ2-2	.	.	CASSAPAPGELFF	TGTGCCAGCAGCGCTCCAGCCCCCGGGGAGCTGTTTTTT
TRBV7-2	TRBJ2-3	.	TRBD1	CASSFRQGGTDTQYF	TGTGCCAGCAGCTTCAGACAGGGGGGGACAGATACGCAGTATTTT
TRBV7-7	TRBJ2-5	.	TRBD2	CASSLLGLAGETQYF	TGTGCTAGCAGCTTATTAGGACTAGCGGGAGAGACCCAGTACTTC
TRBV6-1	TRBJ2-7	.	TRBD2	CASSATTSGGYGQYF	TGTGCCAGCAGTGCTACGACTAGCGGGGGGTATGGGCAGTACTTC
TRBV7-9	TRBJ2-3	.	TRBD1	CASSLDGTETDTQYF	TGTGCCAGCAGCTTAGACGGGACAGAGACAGATACGCAGTATTTT
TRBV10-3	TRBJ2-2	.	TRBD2	CAISGLAGGTGELFF	TGTGCCATCAGTGGACTAGCGGGGGGCACCGGGGAGCTGTTTTTT
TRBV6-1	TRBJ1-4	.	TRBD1	CASSEEWGTGYEKLFF	TGTGCCAGCAGTGAAGAATGGGGGACAGGGTACGAAAAACTGTTTTTT
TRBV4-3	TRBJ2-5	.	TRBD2	CASSRGLAGETQYF	TGCGCCAGCAGCCGAGGACTAGCGGGTGAGACCCAGTACTTC
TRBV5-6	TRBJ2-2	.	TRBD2	CASSLISGHGELFF	TGTGCCAGCAGCTTGATTAGCGGGCACGGGGAGCTGTTTTTT
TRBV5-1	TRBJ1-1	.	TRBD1	CASSYWTGGQGAFF	TGCGCCAGCAGCTATTGGACAGGGGGCCAAGGAGCTTTCTTT
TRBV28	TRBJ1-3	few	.	CASSLELGNTIYF	TGTGCCAGCAGCCTGGAACTAGGAAACACCATATATTTT
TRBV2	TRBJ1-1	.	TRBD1	CASRPGQGNTEAFF	TGTGCCAGCAGGCCGGGACAGGGGAACACTGAAGCTTTCTTT
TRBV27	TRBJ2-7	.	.	CASSFGPDTLTTYEQYF	TGTGCCAGCAGTTTTGGACCAGACACCTTAACTACCTACGAGCAGTACTTC
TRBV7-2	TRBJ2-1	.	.	CATEPPVYNEQFF	TGTGCCACGGAGCCCCCCGTATACAATGAGCAGTTCTTC
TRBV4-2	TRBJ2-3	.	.	CASSQDDNTDTQYF	TGTGCCAGCAGCCAAGATGATAACACAGATACGCAGTATTTT
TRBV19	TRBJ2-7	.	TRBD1	CASSMAGTGGYEQYF	TGTGCCAGTAGTATGGCCGGGACAGGGGGGTACGAGCAGTACTTC
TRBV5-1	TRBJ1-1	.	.	CASSLTQRRTEAFF	TGCGCCAGCAGCTTGACCCAAAGGAGGACTGAAGCTTTCTTT
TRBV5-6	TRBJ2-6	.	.	CASSLNFRAGANVLTF	TGTGCCAGCAGCTTGAATTTCAGGGCTGGGGCCAACGTCCTGACTTTC
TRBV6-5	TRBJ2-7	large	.	CASNGFYEQYF	TGTGCCAGCAACGGGTTCTACGAGCAGTACTTC
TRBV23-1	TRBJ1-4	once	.	CASSQSSRGDEKLFF	TGCGCCAGCAGTCAATCCTCCAGGGGAGATGAAAAACTGTTTTTT